This T cell receptor (beta chain) was observed in a study of naive and memory T cell subsets. The beta constant-region primer was an equimolar mix of two oligonucleotides covering TRBC1 and TRBC2. The ligated cDNA underwent four PCR rounds using SP2 and nested alpha and beta constant-region primers. TCRdb re-called the UMI-ligation and nested PCR reads with MiXCR, one entry per CDR3 protein. This repertoire shows tens of thousands of distinct CDR3 sequences, 9% found once; its top ten account for 1.2%. This clonotype has a handful of counts. Its target is unknown. This CDR3 comprises 12 residues. The germline gives CDR1 SQVTM, CDR2 ANQGSEA. V lost 7 bases, J lost 3 bases, and 13 bases lay in between. Overall study results and limits: Naive repertoires, especially CD8, held a few larger clonotypes, possibly memory cells re-expressing CD45RA.

What was sequenced was naive CD8+ T cells from blood. This chain links TRBV29-1 with TRBJ2-7; D call uncertain. The sequence was obtained from a human donor in good health. CDR3 nucleotide sequence: TGCAGCGCTGGTCCGACGGACTACGAGCAGTACTTC. It specifies CSAGPTDYEQYF.